A single sample gave rise to the 23 T cell receptor beta chains below, sequenced in a study of blood T cells in healthy people across ages. Using a J-beta primer mix together with a sample-barcoded 5' primer, a second PCR was run for roughly 6 to 12 cycles. TCRdb re-called the 5' RACE reads through MiXCR, storing one row per CDR3 protein. Found here are over 700,000 distinct CDR3 sequences, 40% to 65% of them singletons; the top ten hold roughly 37%. The sequenced material came from blood. These receptor sequences come from an elderly man in good health.

The chain employs TRBV20-1 and TRBJ1-1; 8 nucleotides line up with TRBD1. Germline-derived CDR1 and CDR2 are DFQATT and SNEGSKA (reference sequence). Trimming cost V 4 bases and J 4 bases; bases outside gene matches: 8. The CDR3 has 14 residues. CDR3 amino acids: CSAKAGGASTEAFF. The CDR3 nucleotides read TGCAGTGCTAAGGCAGGGGGCGCGTCCACTGAAGCTTTCTTT.

This clonotype turned up a few times. The chain is built from TRBV20-1 and TRBJ2-4, with 8 bases that match TRBD2. Looked up from germline, CDR1 is DFQATT and CDR2 is SNEGSKA (reference sequence). V dropped 2 bases and J dropped 3; count of bases not matched to a gene: 6. The CDR3 contains 15 residues. CDR3 loop: CSARRAGEVKNIQYF. In DNA, the CDR3 is TGCAGTGCTAGAAGAGCGGGAGAAGTCAAAAACATTCAGTACTTC.

The rearrangement uses TRBV20-1 and TRBJ2-7; D perhaps matches TRBD2 (6 bases). Germline V CDR1 and CDR2: DFQATT, SNEGSKA (reference sequence). This CDR3 region has 14 residues. With 0 bases removed from V and 2 bases from J, the gap between germline ends came to 11 bases. CDR3 loop: CSARDYGTPYEQYF. The CDR3 DNA sequence: TGCAGTGCTAGAGATTACGGGACTCCCTACGAGCAGTACTTC.

The gene calls are TRBV6-1 and TRBJ1-2; no clear D. The V gene lost 6 bases and the J gene lost 2 bases, with 16 bases spanning the gap. The CDR3 is 15 amino acids. Germline lookup yields CDR1 MNHNS and CDR2 SASEGT. The CDR3 DNA sequence: TGTGCCAGCAGCGTCCTAGGGAACATAAACTATGGCTACACCTTC. Translating it yields CASSVLGNINYGYTF.

The rearrangement uses TRBV20-1 and TRBJ2-5; D not certain. The length of the CDR3 is 13 residues. V was trimmed by 3 bases and J by 1 base, leaving 9 bases between them. Germline assignment: CDR1 DFQATT and CDR2 SNEGSKA (reference sequence). CDR3 sequence reads: CSASFVPQETQYF. CDR3 in DNA: TGCAGTGCTAGTTTCGTGCCCCAAGAGACCCAGTACTTC.

The rearrangement joins TRBV21-1 to TRBJ2-7; the D call in the table, TRBD2, was not verified against the DNA. TRBV21-1 is listed as a pseudogene. The length of the CDR3 is 16 residues. The CDR3 DNA reads TGTGCCAGCAGCAAAGGAGGGGCTAGCGGGAGGTACGAGCAGTACTTC. This sequence encodes CASSKGGASGRYEQYF.

This chain uses TRBV4-2 with TRBJ2-1; 10 bases align to TRBD2. The CDR3 is 16 residues long. J gave up 1 base and V 2 bases, and 2 bases lay outside the gene matches. Germline CDR1 is LGHNA and CDR2 is YNFKEQ. The CDR3 sequence: CASSQQLAGSYNEQFF. The CDR3 nucleotides read TGTGCCAGCAGCCAACAACTAGCGGGGTCCTACAATGAGCAGTTCTTC.

The chain uses TRBV2 and TRBJ1-1; 9 bases agree with TRBD1. The CDR3 loop spans 15 amino acids. Germline CDR1 reads SNHLY; CDR2 reads FYNNEI. V shed 6 bases, J shed 4 bases, and the junction held 9 bases outside the gene matches. The CDR3 nucleotides are TGTGCCAGCAGCGAGGACAGGGGCGGAATCACTGAAGCTTTCTTT. Its protein is CASSEDRGGITEAFF.

This clonotype was seen a few times. This chain joins TRBV27 and TRBJ2-7, with TRBD1 matching 7 bases. Germline trimming cut 6 bases from V and 0 bases from J; bases unmatched to any gene: 8. This CDR3 region has 15 residues. The V gene's germline CDR1 is MNHEY and CDR2 SMNVEV (reference sequence). The CDR3 protein is CASRPRTGDSYEQYF. CDR3 DNA: TGTGCCAGCAGACCACGGACAGGAGACTCCTACGAGCAGTACTTC.

The chain uses TRBV7-3 and TRBJ2-1; 10 bases are a match to TRBD1. Germline CDR1 SGHTA, CDR2 FQGTGA. The CDR3 sequence is 15 residues long. Trimming took 4 bases from V and 1 from J; bases not matched to a gene: 1. For the CDR3, the DNA is TGTGCCAGCAGCTCGGACAGGGGGTCCTACAATGAGCAGTTCTTC. Encoded protein: CASSSDRGSYNEQFF.

The table lists this clonotype with a few counts. This chain uses TRBV5-1 with TRBJ1-6; 8 bases are shared with TRBD1. J gave up 7 bases and V 5 bases, and 5 bases lay outside the gene matches. Germline lookup yields CDR1 SGHRS and CDR2 YFSETQ. The CDR3 sequence is 14 residues long. The CDR3 nucleotides are TGCGCCAGCAGGATGACAGGGGTGAATTCACCCCTCCACTTT. It codes for CASRMTGVNSPLHF.

This chain joins TRBV6-2 or TRBV6-3 and TRBJ2-7, with TRBD2 identical over 10 bases. With V trimmed by 4 bases and J by 3 bases, 12 bases remained unmatched. The CDR3 extends over 17 amino acids. The germline gives CDR1 MNHEY, CDR2 SVGEGT. This CDR3 reads CASSSILSGRARYEQYF. In DNA, the CDR3 is TGTGCCAGCAGTTCCATCCTAAGCGGGAGGGCCCGCTACGAGCAGTACTTC.

The V call is TRBV6-5, the J call TRBJ1-1; 10 bases align to TRBD1. The germline CDR1 and CDR2 sequences are MNHEY and SVGAGI. The CDR3 runs 16 residues. Germline trimming cut 4 bases from V and 4 bases from J; bases unmatched to any gene: 9. CDR3 nucleotides: TGTGCCAGCAGTTCGGGGTTTCGGACAGGGGGCACTGAAGCTTTCTTT. Translating gives CASSSGFRTGGTEAFF.

This clonotype was detected only once. J is TRBJ2-4 and V is TRBV20-1, with a tentative D call TRBD2 (6 bases). The V end lost 0 bases, the J end lost 6 bases, and 15 bases lay between the germline ends. This CDR3 is built from 15 residues. Germline CDR1 is DFQATT and CDR2 is SNEGSKA (reference sequence). The DNA of the CDR3 is TGCAGTGCTAGAGATCCCGGCCCTAGCGTAAACATTCAGTACTTC. This encodes CSARDPGPSVNIQYF.

The chain couples TRBV20-1 to TRBJ2-7; D is unresolved. CDR1 and CDR2 (germline): DFQATT, SNEGSKA (reference sequence). The length of the CDR3 is 13 residues. Between the trimmed V and J ends, which lost 2 bases and 1 base, there was a span of 9 bases. CDR3 sequence reads: CSARPSESYEQYF. CDR3 nucleotides: TGCAGTGCTAGACCATCAGAATCCTACGAGCAGTACTTC.

V usage is TRBV12-3 or TRBV12-4 and J usage is TRBJ2-5, with 9 bases that match TRBD2. This CDR3 contains 14 residues. Losses at the gene ends were 8 bases for V and 2 bases for J; bases not matched to a gene: 6. CDR3 sequence reads: CASALTSGQETQYF. The CDR3 DNA sequence: TGTGCCAGCGCCCTGACTAGCGGACAAGAGACCCAGTACTTC.

With respect to this clonotype: An end of the junction does not agree with germline; a read error may underlie this. The chain carries TRBV5-5 and TRBJ2-1; the D is unclear. CDR1 and CDR2 (germline): SGHKS, YYEKEE (reference sequence). The CDR3 is made up of 12 amino acids. CDR3 nucleotides: TGTGCCAGCAGCTCGGTACAGAATGGGCAGTTCTTC. This gives the protein CASSSVQNGQFF.

V is TRBV20-1 and J is TRBJ2-3; 8 nucleotides align to TRBD2. Germline CDR1 and CDR2: DFQATT and SNEGSKA (reference sequence). With 0 bases clipped from V and 2 bases from J, the junction kept 4 bases outside the gene matches. The CDR3 spans 15 residues. The CDR3 nucleotides read TGCAGTGCTAGAGACGGGCGGGAGGTCACAGATACGCAGTATTTT. Residues: CSARDGREVTDTQYF.

This chain uses TRBV28 with TRBJ1-4; the D gene is possibly TRBD1 (6 bases). Trimming stripped 5 bases from V and 4 bases from J, with 14 bases between. There are 15 residues in the CDR3. Looked up from germline, CDR1 is MDHEN and CDR2 is SYDVKM. As DNA, the CDR3 is TGTGCCAGCAGTGTCCCAGGGGCGCGTAATGAAAAACTGTTTTTT. As protein: CASSVPGARNEKLFF.

This clonotype has only a few counts. V gene TRBV6-5 combines with J gene TRBJ1-2; 9 positions agree with TRBD1. From germline, CDR1 is MNHEY and CDR2 SVGAGI. Germline trimming cut 5 bases from V and 4 bases from J; bases unmatched to any gene: 8. The CDR3 has 15 residues. CDR3 residues: CASSPGQGSSYGYTF. The CDR3 nucleotides are TGTGCCAGCAGTCCGGGACAGGGTAGTTCCTATGGCTACACCTTC.

This chain uses TRBV5-1 with TRBJ2-7; 9 bases fit TRBD1. The CDR3 is 14 residues long. V lost 1 base and J lost 5; bases outside the gene matches: 4. CDR1 and CDR2 from the germline V gene are SGHRS and YFSETQ. The CDR3, as DNA: TGCGCCAGCAGCTTGACAGGGGGCACGGACGAGCAGTACTTC. Its translation: CASSLTGGTDEQYF.

This clonotype was observed at least ten times. The V gene is TRBV5-1, the J gene TRBJ1-6, with unresolved D. CDR1 is SGHRS, CDR2 YFSETQ, per germline. V gave up 1 base and J gave up 8 bases, with 10 bases separating them. There are 14 residues in the CDR3. The chain's CDR3 is CASSLSGTDSPLHF. CDR3 DNA sequence: TGCGCCAGCAGCTTGTCGGGTACGGATTCACCCCTCCACTTT.

This clonotype was seen once. The chain carries TRBV20-1 and TRBJ1-1; TRBD1 matches 9 bases. The V segment lost 6 bases and the J segment 1 base; nucleotides outside the gene matches: 3. The CDR3 totals 13 residues. Germline CDR1 is DFQATT and CDR2 is SNEGSKA (reference sequence). CDR3 sequence: CSAAGQGNTEAFF. The DNA of the CDR3 is TGCAGTGCGGCGGGACAGGGGAACACTGAAGCTTTCTTT.